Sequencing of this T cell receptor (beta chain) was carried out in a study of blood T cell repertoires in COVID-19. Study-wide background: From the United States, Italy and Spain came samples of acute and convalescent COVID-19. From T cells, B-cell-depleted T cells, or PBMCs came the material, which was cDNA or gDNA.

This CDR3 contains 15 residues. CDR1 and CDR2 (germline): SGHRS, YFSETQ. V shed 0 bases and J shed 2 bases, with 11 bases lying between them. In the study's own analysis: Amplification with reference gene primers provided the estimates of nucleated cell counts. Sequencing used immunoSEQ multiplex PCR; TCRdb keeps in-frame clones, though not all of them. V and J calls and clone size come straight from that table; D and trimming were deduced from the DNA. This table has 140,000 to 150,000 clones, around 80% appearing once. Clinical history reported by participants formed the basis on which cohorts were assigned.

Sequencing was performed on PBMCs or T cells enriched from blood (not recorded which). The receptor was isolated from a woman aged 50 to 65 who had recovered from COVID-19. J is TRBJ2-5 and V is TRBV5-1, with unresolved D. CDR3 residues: CASSLGTNEQETQYF. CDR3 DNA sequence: TGCGCCAGCAGCTTGGGAACAAATGAACAAGAGACCCAGTACTTC.